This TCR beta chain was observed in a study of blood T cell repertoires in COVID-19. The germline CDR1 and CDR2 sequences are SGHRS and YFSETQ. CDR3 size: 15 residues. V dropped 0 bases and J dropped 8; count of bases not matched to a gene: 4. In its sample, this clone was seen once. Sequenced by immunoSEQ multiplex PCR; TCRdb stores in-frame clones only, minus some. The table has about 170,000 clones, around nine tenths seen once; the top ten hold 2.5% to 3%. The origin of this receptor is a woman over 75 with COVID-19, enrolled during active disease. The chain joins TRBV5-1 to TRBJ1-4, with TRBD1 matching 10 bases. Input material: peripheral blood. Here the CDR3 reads CASSLDGTGVEKLFF. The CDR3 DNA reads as TGCGCCAGCAGCTTGGATGGGACAGGGGTCGAAAAACTGTTTTTT.